This record looks at one T cell receptor beta chain sequence and its context. Its antigen is not identified. The data stem from a study of cytomegalovirus exposure and HLA in healthy donors. The CDR3 totals 12 residues. Between the trimmed V and J ends, which lost 3 bases and 5 bases, there was a span of 7 bases. Per germline, CDR1 SEHNR and CDR2 FQNEAQ (reference sequence). PCR involved 60 Vbeta and 13 Jbeta primers. Source study methods: About 10 million of some 80 million unique TCR beta chains were shared, per a later count. TCRdb's copy holds only in-frame clones and misses some; the assay was immunoSEQ multiplex PCR. The V and J calls and clone size were taken over from that table, and D and trimming were inferred from the DNA. The sample holds 150,000 to 200,000 clones, approximately 80% seen once. Study-wide results and caveats: In a later analysis, an Asian-associated ancestry cluster reportedly showed fewer N-insertions than the approximately 660-donor mean. TCR beta sequences numbering some 17,000 were associated with HLA alleles at 0.05 false discovery rate in a later analysis. Follow-up analysis found HLA locus-dependent TCR association rates, highest for DRB1 and lowest for HLA-C.

Sequencing was done on a sample of PBMCs. The rearrangement links TRBV7-9 to TRBJ2-5, with D possibly TRBD2 on 6 matching bases. This receptor was obtained from a woman aged 25-40 years in good health and CMV-seropositive. The CDR3 region has the DNA TGTGCCAGCAGCTTTGGGGGGGAGACCCAGTACTTC. Residues: CASSFGGETQYF.